This T cell receptor (beta chain) appears in the sequencing data of a study of radiotherapy plus CTLA-4 blockade in lung cancer. Study-level background: Among all patients, about 19% showed objective responses, while roughly 31% had disease control.

Using immunoSEQ multiplex PCR, the repertoire was profiled, and TCRdb retains in-frame clones only, with some absent. The sample has around 80,000 clones; approximately 84% are singletons. Per the germline V gene, CDR1 is WNHNN and CDR2 is SYGVQD (reference sequence). V was pared by 8 bases and J by 4 bases, with 14 bases between. This CDR3 spans 13 amino acids. The sequenced sample was peripheral blood, obtained from a patient treated with radiotherapy plus ipilimumab. This clonotype originated in a human donor with non-small cell lung cancer who had stable disease on radiotherapy plus ipilimumab. The rearrangement links TRBV10-1 to TRBJ1-2, with D hard to call. The CDR3 DNA sequence: TGCGCCAGCCCCATCTTTTCGGGCTATGGCTACACCTTC. Translating gives CASPIFSGYGYTF.